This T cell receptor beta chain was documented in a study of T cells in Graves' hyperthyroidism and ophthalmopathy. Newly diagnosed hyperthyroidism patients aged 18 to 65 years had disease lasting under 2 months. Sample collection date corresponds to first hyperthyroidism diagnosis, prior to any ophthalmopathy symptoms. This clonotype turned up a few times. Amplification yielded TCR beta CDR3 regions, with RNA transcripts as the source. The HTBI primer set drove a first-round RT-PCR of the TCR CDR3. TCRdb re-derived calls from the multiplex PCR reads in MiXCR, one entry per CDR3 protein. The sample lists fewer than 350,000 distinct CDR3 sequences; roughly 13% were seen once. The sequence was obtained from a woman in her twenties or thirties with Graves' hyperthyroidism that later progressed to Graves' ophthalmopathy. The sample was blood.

CDR3 residues: CASRTSGFWREEAGELFF. CDR3 in DNA: TGTGCCAGCAGAACATCAGGGTTCTGGCGGGAGGAGGCCGGGGAGCTGTTTTTT. The chain employs TRBV12-3 or TRBV12-4 and TRBJ2-2; 8 bases map to TRBD2. The CDR3 contains 18 residues. Trimming removed 6 bases from V and 6 bases from J; junction bases left unmatched: 18.